The entry below gives a single T cell receptor beta chain sequence along with its context. CDR1 SQVTM and CDR2 ANQGSEA come from the germline V gene. The CDR3 is 16 amino acids. V shed 6 bases and J 1 base; nucleotides not matched to a gene: 13. The data stem from a study of CD8+ T cells in alopecia areata. The sequencing template was cDNA reverse transcribed from extracted RNA. TCRdb keeps only in-frame clones here, not all; method: immunoSEQ multiplex PCR. Of approximately 91,000 clones in the sample, under 45% were seen once. Sequencing was carried out using CD4+ T cells sorted from blood. The sequence was collected from a human donor with alopecia areata. This chain joins TRBV29-1 and TRBJ2-3; 7 nucleotides agree with TRBD2. This chain's CDR3 is CSVGLGPASGTDTQYF. The DNA of the CDR3 is TGCAGCGTCGGACTAGGTCCCGCTTCGGGCACAGATACGCAGTATTTT.